This T cell receptor beta chain was recorded in a study of blood T cells in healthy people across ages. In terms of origin and age, donors were healthy Caucasian individuals from Russia aged about 6 to 90. CDR1 and CDR2 (germline): DFQATT, SNEGSKA (reference sequence). This CDR3 has 18 residues. Germline trimming cut 3 bases from V and 0 bases from J; bases unmatched to any gene: 11. Details on this clonotype: Its antigen is not identified.

Notes on the study in general: A strong correlation between TCR beta diversity and naive T cell percentage was seen. Changes in expanded clonotypes were possibly confounded, as the CMV status of donors was unknown. Leaving the PBMCs unsorted stopped any conclusive comparison of naive versus antigen-experienced cells.

Using a J-beta primer mix together with a sample-barcoded 5' primer, a second PCR was run for roughly 6 to 11 cycles. TCRdb re-called the 5' RACE reads through MiXCR, storing one row per CDR3 protein. In the table there are about 1,400,000 distinct CDR3 sequences, approximately 63% of which are singletons. The sequencing input was blood. This rearrangement joins TRBV20-1 to TRBJ2-1; 10 bases map to TRBD2. This TCR was recovered from a man between 18 and 35 years old in good health. The CDR3 DNA reads as TGCAGTGCTAGTAGGGTAGCGGGGGGTTCTAGCTCCTACAATGAGCAGTTCTTC. This sequence encodes CSASRVAGGSSSYNEQFF.